The next 4 T cell receptor beta chains were all read from a single sample in a study of blood T cells in healthy people across ages. Next came a second PCR, run for roughly 6 to 11 cycles, which used a sample-barcoded 5' primer along with a J-beta primer mix. TCRdb recomputed calls from the 5' RACE reads with MiXCR, one row per CDR3 protein. The sample has 650,000 to 1,000,000 distinct CDR3 sequences, around 36% seen once. Sequencing was performed on blood. The receptors here all came from a young man in good health.

The chain is built from TRBV6-6 and TRBJ2-3, with D perhaps TRBD2 (5 bases). The CDR3 is made up of 13 amino acids. V lost 7 bases and J lost 1, with 9 bases in between. CDR1 is MNHNY, CDR2 SVGAGI, per germline (reference sequence). In DNA, the CDR3 is TGTGCCAGCATTCCCGGGGGCACAGATACGCAGTATTTT. The encoded protein is CASIPGGTDTQYF.

V and J are TRBV7-2 and TRBJ1-5, with a possible D match to TRBD1 (5 bases). CDR3 size: 14 residues. The germline V and J ends were trimmed by 2 bases and 4 bases, with 9 bases remaining between them. CDR1 and CDR2 from the germline V gene are SGHTA and FQGNSA. The CDR3 DNA reads TGTGCCAGCAGCTTATCTGGGGCTAATCAGCCCCAGCATTTT. Protein: CASSLSGANQPQHF.

This clonotype was seen only a few times. The chain carries TRBV6-5 and TRBJ2-3; D not resolved. Germline V lookup: CDR1 MNHEY, CDR2 SVGAGI. The length of the CDR3 is 15 residues. V was pared by 0 bases and J by 4 bases, with 11 bases between. The DNA of the CDR3 is TGTGCCAGCAGTTACTCGAAAGGGTATTCAGATACGCAGTATTTT. It yields the protein CASSYSKGYSDTQYF.

This clonotype was found a few times. V usage is TRBV12-3 or TRBV12-4 and J usage is TRBJ1-3, with D uncertain. This CDR3 contains 13 residues. V lost 3 bases and J lost 0, with 3 bases in between. The CDR3 sequence: CASSLTSGNTIYF. The CDR3 nucleotides are TGTGCCAGCAGTTTGACCTCTGGAAACACCATATATTTT.